The rows below give T cell receptor beta chains drawn from one sample of a study of metastatic and nonmetastatic thyroid tumors. Using MiXCR, TCRdb reanalyzed the PCR reads. Counted here are under 5,000 clones, 35% to 45% occurring once; the ten biggest clones make up less than 50%. The specimen was adjacent normal tissue. These receptors were collected from a male donor with papillary thyroid cancer or a benign thyroid nodule (not recorded which). Some clones in this sample may be carry-over from other donors' samples. CDR3s include the opening cysteine and the closing phenylalanine or tryptophan. The D gene is left open where the match is weak. Only part of the rows carry a size: once, few, many, or a class if the clone is expanded.

.	.	TRBV6-4	TRBJ1-2	CASRGLGGDQDYGYTF	TGTGCCAGCAGAGGACTAGGCGGGGATCAGGACTATGGCTACACCTTC
few	.	TRBV6-1	TRBJ1-2	CASSPGYGYTF	TGTGCCAGCAGCCCAGGGTATGGCTACACCTTC
medium-sized	.	TRBV28	TRBJ2-3	CASSLGQITDTQYF	TGTGCCAGCAGTTTGGGGCAGATCACAGATACGCAGTATTTT
.	.	TRBV3-1	TRBJ2-7	CASSQMLLGQWPAYEQYF	TGTGCCAGCAGCCAAATGCTACTCGGACAGTGGCCAGCCTACGAGCAGTACTTC
.	.	TRBV30	TRBJ1-1	CAWREKGRTEAFF	TGTGCCTGGAGGGAGAAGGGTCGGACTGAAGCTTTCTTT
.	.	TRBV7-8	TRBJ2-3	CASSFWGDNTDTQYF	TGTGCCAGCAGCTTTTGGGGGGATAACACAGATACGCAGTATTTT
.	.	TRBV6-2/TRBV6-3	TRBJ1-2	CASLREENYGYTF	TGTGCCAGCCTCAGAGAAGAGAACTATGGCTACACCTTC
large	.	TRBV6-1	TRBJ1-5	CASRTGTDQPQHF	TGTGCCAGCCGCACAGGGACGGACCAGCCCCAGCATTTT
.	TRBD1	TRBV6-5	TRBJ1-4	CAGSSDRVDLANEKLFF	TGTGCCGGCAGTTCCGACAGGGTAGACCTGGCTAATGAAAAACTGTTTTTT
.	.	TRBV30	TRBJ1-2	CAWRTLEGFYGYTF	TGTGCCTGGAGGACACTGGAGGGGTTCTATGGCTACACCTTC
.	TRBD1	TRBV4-3	TRBJ1-6	CASSQYVQGDNSPLHF	TGCGCCAGCAGCCAATATGTGCAGGGGGACAATTCACCCCTCCACTTT
few	.	TRBV12-3/TRBV12-4	TRBJ1-1	CASSSQEVVYTEAFF	TGTGCCAGCAGTTCTCAGGAGGTGGTTTACACTGAAGCTTTCTTT
.	TRBD2	TRBV11-2	TRBJ2-3	CASSLRGAQAASTQYF	TGTGCCAGCAGCCTGCGGGGGGCCCAGGCAGCATCGACGCAGTATTTT
.	.	TRBV5-1	TRBJ2-2	CASSLGPGRTNTGELFF	TGCGCCAGCAGCTTGGGGCCGGGACGGACGAACACCGGGGAGCTGTTCTTT
.	TRBD1	TRBV5-1	TRBJ2-3	CASSTGQGLDTQYF	TGCGCCAGCAGCACGGGACAGGGGTTGGATACGCAGTATTTT
.	.	TRBV19	TRBJ1-5	CASSHKGGHQPQHF	TGTGCCAGTAGCCATAAAGGGGGACATCAGCCCCAGCATTTT
.	.	TRBV28	TRBJ2-5	CASSLDGETQYF	TGTGCCAGCAGTTTAGACGGCGAGACCCAGTACTTC
.	.	TRBV20-1	TRBJ2-1	CSAPRPRPPDEQFF	TGCAGTGCTCCCCGACCTCGGCCCCCGGATGAGCAGTTCTTC
few	TRBD1	TRBV19	TRBJ1-6	CASSMLGQFNPPLHF	TGTGCCAGTAGTATGTTGGGACAGTTTAATCCACCCCTCCACTTT
.	.	TRBV5-6	TRBJ1-1	CASSLVRITEAFF	TGTGCCAGCAGCTTGGTACGGATCACTGAAGCTTTCTTT
.	.	TRBV7-7	TRBJ2-6	CASSPGQASGANVLTF	TGTGCTAGCAGCCCCGGACAAGCCTCTGGGGCCAACGTCCTGACTTTC
.	TRBD2	TRBV20-1	TRBJ2-7	CSARGTSGRYYEQYF	TGCAGTGCTAGAGGGACTAGCGGGCGATACTACGAGCAGTACTTC
once	TRBD1	TRBV4-1	TRBJ1-4	CASRTQGATGEKLFF	TGCGCCAGCAGGACACAGGGGGCCACGGGTGAAAAACTGTTTTTT
few	TRBD1	TRBV28	TRBJ1-2	CACTTTGTGYGYTF	TGTGCCTGCACTACGACCGGGACAGGCTATGGCTACACCTTC
.	TRBD1	TRBV7-8	TRBJ1-2	CASILGQGRSYVYTF	TGTGCCAGCATCCTCGGACAGGGACGGAGCTATGTCTACACCTTC
.	.	TRBV5-5	TRBJ2-3	CASSLWRLGTDTQYF	TGTGCCAGCAGCTTGTGGAGGCTAGGCACAGATACGCAGTATTTT
.	.	TRBV11-2	TRBJ1-1	CASSSQAGEAFF	TGTGCCAGCAGTTCACAGGCGGGGGAAGCTTTCTTT
.	.	TRBV6-2/TRBV6-3	TRBJ2-1	CATLLSVNEQFF	TGTGCCACCCTCCTTTCAGTGAATGAGCAGTTCTTC